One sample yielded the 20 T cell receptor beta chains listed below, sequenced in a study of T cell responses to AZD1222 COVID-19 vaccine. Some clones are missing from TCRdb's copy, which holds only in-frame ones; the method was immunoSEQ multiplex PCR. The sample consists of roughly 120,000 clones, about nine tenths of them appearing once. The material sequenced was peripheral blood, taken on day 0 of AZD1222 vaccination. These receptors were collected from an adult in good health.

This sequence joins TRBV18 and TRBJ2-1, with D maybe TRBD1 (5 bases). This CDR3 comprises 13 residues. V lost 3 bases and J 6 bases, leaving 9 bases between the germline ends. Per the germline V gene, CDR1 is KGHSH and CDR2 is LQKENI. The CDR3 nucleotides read TGTGCCAGCTCACCTACCCAGGGCAATGAGCAGTTCTTC. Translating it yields CASSPTQGNEQFF.

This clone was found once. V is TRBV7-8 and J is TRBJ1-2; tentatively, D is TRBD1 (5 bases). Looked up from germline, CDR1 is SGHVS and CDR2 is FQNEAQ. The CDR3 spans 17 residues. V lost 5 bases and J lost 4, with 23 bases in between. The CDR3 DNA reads TGTGCCAGCAGCCCCGGTTCGGGTCAGACAGTTTTCTATGGCTACACCTTC. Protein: CASSPGSGQTVFYGYTF.

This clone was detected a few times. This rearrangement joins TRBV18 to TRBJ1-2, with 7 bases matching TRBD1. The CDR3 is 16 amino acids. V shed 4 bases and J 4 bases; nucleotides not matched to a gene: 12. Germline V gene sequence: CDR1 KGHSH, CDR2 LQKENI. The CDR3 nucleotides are TGTGCCAGCTCACAAAAGAACGGCAGGGACAGCTATGGCTACACCTTC. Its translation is CASSQKNGRDSYGYTF.

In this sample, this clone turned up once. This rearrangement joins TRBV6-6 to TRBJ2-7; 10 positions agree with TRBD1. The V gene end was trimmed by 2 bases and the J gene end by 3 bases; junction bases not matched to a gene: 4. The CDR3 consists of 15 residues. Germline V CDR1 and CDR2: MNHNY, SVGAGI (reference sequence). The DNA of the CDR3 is TGTGCCAGCAGTTACGCGAGGACAGGGGGCTACGAGCAGTACTTC. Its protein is CASSYARTGGYEQYF.

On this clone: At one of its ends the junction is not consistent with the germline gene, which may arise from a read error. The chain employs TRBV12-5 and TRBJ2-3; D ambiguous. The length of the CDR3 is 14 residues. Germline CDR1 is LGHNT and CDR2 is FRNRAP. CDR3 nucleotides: TGTGCTAGTGGTTTGGGCACACGCACGGATACGCAGTATTTT. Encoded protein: CASGLGTRTDTQYF.

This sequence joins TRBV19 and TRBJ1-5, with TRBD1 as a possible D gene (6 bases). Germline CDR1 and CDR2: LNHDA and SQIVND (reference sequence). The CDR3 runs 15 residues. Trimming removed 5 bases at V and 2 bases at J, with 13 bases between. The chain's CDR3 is CASSPDRRGNQPQHF. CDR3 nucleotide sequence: TGTGCCAGTAGTCCTGACAGGCGAGGCAATCAGCCCCAGCATTTT.

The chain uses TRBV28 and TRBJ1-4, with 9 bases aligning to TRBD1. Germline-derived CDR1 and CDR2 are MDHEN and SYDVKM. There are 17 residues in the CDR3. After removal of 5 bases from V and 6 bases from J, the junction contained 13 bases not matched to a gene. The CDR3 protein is CASSTPGQGSRDEKLFF. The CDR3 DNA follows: TGTGCCAGCAGTACTCCCGGACAGGGGTCTAGGGATGAAAAACTGTTTTTT.

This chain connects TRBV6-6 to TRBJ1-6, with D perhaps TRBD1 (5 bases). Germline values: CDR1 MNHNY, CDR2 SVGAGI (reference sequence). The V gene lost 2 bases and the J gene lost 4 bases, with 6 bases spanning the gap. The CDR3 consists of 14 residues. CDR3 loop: CASSYDSYNSPLHF. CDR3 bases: TGTGCCAGCAGTTACGACAGTTATAATTCACCCCTCCACTTT.

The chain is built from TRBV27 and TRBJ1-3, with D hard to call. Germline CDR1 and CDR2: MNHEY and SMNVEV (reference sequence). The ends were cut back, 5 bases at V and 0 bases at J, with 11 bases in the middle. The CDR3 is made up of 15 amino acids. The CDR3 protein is CASSPGRRSGNTIYF. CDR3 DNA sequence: TGTGCCAGCAGTCCGGGCCGCCGCTCTGGAAACACCATATATTTT.

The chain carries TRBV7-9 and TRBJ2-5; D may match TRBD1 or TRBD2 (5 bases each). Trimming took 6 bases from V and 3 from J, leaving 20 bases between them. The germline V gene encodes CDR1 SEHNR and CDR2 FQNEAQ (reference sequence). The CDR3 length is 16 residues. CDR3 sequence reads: CASRTQSGTVKETQYF. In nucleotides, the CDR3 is TGTGCCAGCAGGACCCAATCCGGGACGGTAAAAGAGACCCAGTACTTC.

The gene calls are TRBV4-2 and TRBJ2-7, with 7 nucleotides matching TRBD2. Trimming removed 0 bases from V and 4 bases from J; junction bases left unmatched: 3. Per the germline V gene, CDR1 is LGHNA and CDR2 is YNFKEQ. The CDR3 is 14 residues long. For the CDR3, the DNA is TGTGCCAGCAGCCAAGATAAGGGAGGGTACGAGCAGTACTTC. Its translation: CASSQDKGGYEQYF.

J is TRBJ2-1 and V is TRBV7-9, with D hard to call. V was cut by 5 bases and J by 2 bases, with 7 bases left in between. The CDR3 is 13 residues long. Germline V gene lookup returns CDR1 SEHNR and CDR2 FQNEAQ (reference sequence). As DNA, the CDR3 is TGTGCCAGCAGCCCTACAGCCTACAATGAGCAGTTCTTC. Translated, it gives CASSPTAYNEQFF.

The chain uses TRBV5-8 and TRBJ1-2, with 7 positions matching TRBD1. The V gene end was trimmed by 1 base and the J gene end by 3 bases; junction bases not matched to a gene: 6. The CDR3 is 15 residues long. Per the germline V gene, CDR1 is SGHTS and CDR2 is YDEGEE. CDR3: CASSLNRGGDYGYTF. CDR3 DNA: TGTGCCAGCAGCTTGAACAGGGGCGGGGACTATGGCTACACCTTC.

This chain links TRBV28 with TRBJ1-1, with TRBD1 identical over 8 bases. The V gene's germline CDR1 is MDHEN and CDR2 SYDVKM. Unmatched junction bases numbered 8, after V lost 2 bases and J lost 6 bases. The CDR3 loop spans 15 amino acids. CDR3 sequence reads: CASSLGRTGRPEAFF. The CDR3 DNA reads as TGTGCCAGCAGTTTAGGTCGGACAGGGAGGCCTGAAGCTTTCTTT.

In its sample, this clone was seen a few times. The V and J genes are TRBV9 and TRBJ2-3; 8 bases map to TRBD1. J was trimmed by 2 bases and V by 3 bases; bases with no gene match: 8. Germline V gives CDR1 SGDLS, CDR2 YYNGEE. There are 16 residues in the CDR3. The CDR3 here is CASSADRDRLTDTQYF. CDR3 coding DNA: TGTGCCAGCAGCGCGGACCGGGACAGGCTCACAGATACGCAGTATTTT.

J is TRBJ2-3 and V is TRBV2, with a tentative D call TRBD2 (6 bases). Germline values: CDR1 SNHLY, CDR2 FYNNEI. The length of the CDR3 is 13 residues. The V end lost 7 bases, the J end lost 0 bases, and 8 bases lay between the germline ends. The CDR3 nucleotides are TGTGCCAGCACGGGGGAGAGCACAGATACGCAGTATTTT. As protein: CASTGESTDTQYF. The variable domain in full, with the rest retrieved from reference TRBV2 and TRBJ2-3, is EPEVTQTPSHQVTQMGQEVILRCVPISNHLYFYWYRQILGQKVEFLVSFYNNEISEKSEIFDDQFSVERPDGSNFTLKIRSTKLEDSAMYFCASTGESTDTQYFGPGTRLTVL.

The CDR3 protein is CASSESSIREQYF. The CDR3 DNA reads as TGTGCCAGCAGTGAGTCGTCGATCCGGGAGCAGTACTTC. The rearrangement joins TRBV2 to TRBJ2-7; no clear D gene. The ends were cut back, 3 bases at V and 7 bases at J, with 13 bases in the middle. This CDR3 is 13 amino acids long. Looked up from germline, CDR1 is SNHLY and CDR2 is FYNNEI.

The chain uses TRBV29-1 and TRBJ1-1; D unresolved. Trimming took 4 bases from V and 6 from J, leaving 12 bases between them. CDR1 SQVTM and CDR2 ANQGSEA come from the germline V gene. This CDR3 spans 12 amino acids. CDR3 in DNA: TGCAGCGTTGGTCAGTACGAGGCTGAAGCTTTCTTT. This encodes CSVGQYEAEAFF.

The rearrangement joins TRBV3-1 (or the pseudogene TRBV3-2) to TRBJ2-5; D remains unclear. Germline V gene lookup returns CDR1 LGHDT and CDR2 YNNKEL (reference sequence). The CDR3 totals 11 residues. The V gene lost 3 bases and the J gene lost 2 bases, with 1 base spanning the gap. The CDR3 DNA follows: TGTGCCAGCAGCCATCAAGAGACCCAGTACTTC. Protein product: CASSHQETQYF.

CDR3 sequence (DNA): TGTGCCAGCAGCGTGGGACTAGCGGGAGGAATTGAGCAGTTCTTC. Translating it yields CASSVGLAGGIEQFF. V is TRBV7-9 and J is TRBJ2-1, with 15 bases identical to TRBD2. CDR1 and CDR2 (germline): SEHNR, FQNEAQ (reference sequence). This CDR3 spans 15 amino acids. After removal of 5 bases from V and 9 bases from J, the junction contained 5 bases not matched to a gene.